This T cell receptor (beta chain) was observed in a study of OX40 agonist ivuxolimab in advanced cancers. The overall study: Among those treated, three patients had partial responses, one with hepatocellular carcinoma and two with cutaneous melanoma.

Findings of the study overall: The 0.1-3.0 mg/kg partial responders had among the lowest clonal expansion. The specificity for antigen of the expanded peripheral T cells was not determined.

The CDR3 totals 16 residues. Trimming took 1 base from V and 0 from J, leaving 12 bases between them. Germline CDR1 and CDR2: SGHRS and YFSETQ. On this clone: No antigen is known for it.

Data came from immunoSEQ multiplex PCR; TCRdb stores just in-frame clones and leaves some out. The sample includes around 68,000 clones, about nine tenths of them seen just once. The rearrangement links TRBV5-1 to TRBJ2-3, with D hard to call. Sample: CD4+ or CD8+ T cells sorted from blood, taken in a trial of the OX40 agonist ivuxolimab. This receptor was taken from an adult with an advanced solid tumor such as melanoma, head and neck, liver or kidney cancer. The CDR3 coding sequence is TGCGCCAGCAGCTTGTTCCCGGGTTCTAGCACAGATACGCAGTATTTT. This codes for CASSLFPGSSTDTQYF.